This T cell receptor beta chain came from a study of blood T cell repertoires in COVID-19. Germline V CDR1 and CDR2: KGHSH, LQKENI. The junction had 3 bases not matched to a gene; V was cut back by 2 bases and J by 6 bases. The CDR3 extends over 15 amino acids. Method: immunoSEQ multiplex PCR; TCRdb's copy keeps in-frame clones and lacks some. The table includes about 180,000 clones, around 79% detected once. The sample taken for sequencing was peripheral blood. This TCR was sampled from a woman aged 70 to 79 with acute or convalescent COVID-19. The J gene is TRBJ2-7, the V gene TRBV18, with TRBD2 matching over 14 bases. Here the CDR3 DNA reads TGTGCCAGCTCACCAGCGACTAGCGGGAGGGGCGAGCAGTACTTC. Protein product: CASSPATSGRGEQYF.